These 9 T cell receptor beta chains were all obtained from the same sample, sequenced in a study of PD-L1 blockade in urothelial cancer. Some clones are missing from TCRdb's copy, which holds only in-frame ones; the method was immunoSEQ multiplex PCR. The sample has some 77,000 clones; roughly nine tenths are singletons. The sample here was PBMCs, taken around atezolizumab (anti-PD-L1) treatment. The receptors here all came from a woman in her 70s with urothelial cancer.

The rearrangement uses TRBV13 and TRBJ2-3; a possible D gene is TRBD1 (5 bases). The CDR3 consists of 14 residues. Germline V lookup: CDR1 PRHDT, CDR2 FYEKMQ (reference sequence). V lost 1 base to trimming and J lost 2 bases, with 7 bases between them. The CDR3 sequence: CASSLAGATDTQYF. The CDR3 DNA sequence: TGTGCCAGCAGCTTAGCTGGGGCCACAGATACGCAGTATTTT. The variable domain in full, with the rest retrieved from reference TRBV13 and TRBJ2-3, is AAGVIQSPRHLIKEKRETATLKCYPIPRHDTVYWYQQGPGQDPQFLISFYEKMQSDKGSIPDRFSAQQFSDYHSELNMSSLELGDSALYFCASSLAGATDTQYFGPGTRLTVL.

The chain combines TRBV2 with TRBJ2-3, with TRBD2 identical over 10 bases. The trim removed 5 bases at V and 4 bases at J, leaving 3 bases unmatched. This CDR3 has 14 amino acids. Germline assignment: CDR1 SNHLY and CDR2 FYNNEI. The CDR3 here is CASSPGLASDTQYF. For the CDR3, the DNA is TGTGCCAGCAGTCCGGGACTAGCGTCAGATACGCAGTATTTT.

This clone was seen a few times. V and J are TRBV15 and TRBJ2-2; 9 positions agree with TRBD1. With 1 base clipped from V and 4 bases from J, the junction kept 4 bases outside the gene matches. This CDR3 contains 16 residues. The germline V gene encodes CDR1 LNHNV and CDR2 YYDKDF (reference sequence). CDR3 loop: CATSRGGTGPTGELFF. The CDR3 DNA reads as TGTGCCACCAGCAGAGGAGGGACAGGGCCCACCGGGGAGCTGTTTTTT.

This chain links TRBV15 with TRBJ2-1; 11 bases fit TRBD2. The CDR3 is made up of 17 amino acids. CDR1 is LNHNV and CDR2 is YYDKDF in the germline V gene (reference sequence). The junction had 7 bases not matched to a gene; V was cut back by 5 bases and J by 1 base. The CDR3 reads CATSGTSGDTSYNEQFF. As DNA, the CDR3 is TGTGCCACCAGCGGGACTAGCGGTGATACTTCCTACAATGAGCAGTTCTTC.

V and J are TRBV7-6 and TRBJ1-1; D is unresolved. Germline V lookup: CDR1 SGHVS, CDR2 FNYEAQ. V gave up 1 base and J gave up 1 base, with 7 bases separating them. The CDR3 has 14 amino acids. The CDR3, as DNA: TGTGCCAGCAGCTTAGAACGGGGGAACACTGAAGCTTTCTTT. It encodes CASSLERGNTEAFF.

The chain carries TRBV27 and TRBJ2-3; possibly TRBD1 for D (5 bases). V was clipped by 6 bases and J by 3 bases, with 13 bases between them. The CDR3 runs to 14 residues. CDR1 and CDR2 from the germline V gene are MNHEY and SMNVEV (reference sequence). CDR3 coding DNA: TGTGCCAGCAGGTCGACAGTATCTACAGATACGCAGTATTTT. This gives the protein CASRSTVSTDTQYF.

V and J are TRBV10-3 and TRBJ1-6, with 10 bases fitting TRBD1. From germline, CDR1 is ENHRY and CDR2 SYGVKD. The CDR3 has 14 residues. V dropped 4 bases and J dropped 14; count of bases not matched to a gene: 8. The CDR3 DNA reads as TGTGCCATCAGTGCCGAGGGACAGGGGAGGGCCCTCCACTTT. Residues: CAISAEGQGRALHF.

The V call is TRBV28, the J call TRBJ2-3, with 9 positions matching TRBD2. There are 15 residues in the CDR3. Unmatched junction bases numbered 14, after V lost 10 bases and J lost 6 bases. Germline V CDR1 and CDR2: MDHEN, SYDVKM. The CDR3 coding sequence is TGTGCCACCTTGGACAGCGGGAGGAACGAGGATACGCAGTATTTT. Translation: CATLDSGRNEDTQYF.

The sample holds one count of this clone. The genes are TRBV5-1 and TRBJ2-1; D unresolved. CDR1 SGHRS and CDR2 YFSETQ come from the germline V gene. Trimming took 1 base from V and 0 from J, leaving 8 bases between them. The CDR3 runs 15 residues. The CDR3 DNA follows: TGCGCCAGCAGCTTGTGGGCGAGCTCCTACAATGAGCAGTTCTTC. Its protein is CASSLWASSYNEQFF.